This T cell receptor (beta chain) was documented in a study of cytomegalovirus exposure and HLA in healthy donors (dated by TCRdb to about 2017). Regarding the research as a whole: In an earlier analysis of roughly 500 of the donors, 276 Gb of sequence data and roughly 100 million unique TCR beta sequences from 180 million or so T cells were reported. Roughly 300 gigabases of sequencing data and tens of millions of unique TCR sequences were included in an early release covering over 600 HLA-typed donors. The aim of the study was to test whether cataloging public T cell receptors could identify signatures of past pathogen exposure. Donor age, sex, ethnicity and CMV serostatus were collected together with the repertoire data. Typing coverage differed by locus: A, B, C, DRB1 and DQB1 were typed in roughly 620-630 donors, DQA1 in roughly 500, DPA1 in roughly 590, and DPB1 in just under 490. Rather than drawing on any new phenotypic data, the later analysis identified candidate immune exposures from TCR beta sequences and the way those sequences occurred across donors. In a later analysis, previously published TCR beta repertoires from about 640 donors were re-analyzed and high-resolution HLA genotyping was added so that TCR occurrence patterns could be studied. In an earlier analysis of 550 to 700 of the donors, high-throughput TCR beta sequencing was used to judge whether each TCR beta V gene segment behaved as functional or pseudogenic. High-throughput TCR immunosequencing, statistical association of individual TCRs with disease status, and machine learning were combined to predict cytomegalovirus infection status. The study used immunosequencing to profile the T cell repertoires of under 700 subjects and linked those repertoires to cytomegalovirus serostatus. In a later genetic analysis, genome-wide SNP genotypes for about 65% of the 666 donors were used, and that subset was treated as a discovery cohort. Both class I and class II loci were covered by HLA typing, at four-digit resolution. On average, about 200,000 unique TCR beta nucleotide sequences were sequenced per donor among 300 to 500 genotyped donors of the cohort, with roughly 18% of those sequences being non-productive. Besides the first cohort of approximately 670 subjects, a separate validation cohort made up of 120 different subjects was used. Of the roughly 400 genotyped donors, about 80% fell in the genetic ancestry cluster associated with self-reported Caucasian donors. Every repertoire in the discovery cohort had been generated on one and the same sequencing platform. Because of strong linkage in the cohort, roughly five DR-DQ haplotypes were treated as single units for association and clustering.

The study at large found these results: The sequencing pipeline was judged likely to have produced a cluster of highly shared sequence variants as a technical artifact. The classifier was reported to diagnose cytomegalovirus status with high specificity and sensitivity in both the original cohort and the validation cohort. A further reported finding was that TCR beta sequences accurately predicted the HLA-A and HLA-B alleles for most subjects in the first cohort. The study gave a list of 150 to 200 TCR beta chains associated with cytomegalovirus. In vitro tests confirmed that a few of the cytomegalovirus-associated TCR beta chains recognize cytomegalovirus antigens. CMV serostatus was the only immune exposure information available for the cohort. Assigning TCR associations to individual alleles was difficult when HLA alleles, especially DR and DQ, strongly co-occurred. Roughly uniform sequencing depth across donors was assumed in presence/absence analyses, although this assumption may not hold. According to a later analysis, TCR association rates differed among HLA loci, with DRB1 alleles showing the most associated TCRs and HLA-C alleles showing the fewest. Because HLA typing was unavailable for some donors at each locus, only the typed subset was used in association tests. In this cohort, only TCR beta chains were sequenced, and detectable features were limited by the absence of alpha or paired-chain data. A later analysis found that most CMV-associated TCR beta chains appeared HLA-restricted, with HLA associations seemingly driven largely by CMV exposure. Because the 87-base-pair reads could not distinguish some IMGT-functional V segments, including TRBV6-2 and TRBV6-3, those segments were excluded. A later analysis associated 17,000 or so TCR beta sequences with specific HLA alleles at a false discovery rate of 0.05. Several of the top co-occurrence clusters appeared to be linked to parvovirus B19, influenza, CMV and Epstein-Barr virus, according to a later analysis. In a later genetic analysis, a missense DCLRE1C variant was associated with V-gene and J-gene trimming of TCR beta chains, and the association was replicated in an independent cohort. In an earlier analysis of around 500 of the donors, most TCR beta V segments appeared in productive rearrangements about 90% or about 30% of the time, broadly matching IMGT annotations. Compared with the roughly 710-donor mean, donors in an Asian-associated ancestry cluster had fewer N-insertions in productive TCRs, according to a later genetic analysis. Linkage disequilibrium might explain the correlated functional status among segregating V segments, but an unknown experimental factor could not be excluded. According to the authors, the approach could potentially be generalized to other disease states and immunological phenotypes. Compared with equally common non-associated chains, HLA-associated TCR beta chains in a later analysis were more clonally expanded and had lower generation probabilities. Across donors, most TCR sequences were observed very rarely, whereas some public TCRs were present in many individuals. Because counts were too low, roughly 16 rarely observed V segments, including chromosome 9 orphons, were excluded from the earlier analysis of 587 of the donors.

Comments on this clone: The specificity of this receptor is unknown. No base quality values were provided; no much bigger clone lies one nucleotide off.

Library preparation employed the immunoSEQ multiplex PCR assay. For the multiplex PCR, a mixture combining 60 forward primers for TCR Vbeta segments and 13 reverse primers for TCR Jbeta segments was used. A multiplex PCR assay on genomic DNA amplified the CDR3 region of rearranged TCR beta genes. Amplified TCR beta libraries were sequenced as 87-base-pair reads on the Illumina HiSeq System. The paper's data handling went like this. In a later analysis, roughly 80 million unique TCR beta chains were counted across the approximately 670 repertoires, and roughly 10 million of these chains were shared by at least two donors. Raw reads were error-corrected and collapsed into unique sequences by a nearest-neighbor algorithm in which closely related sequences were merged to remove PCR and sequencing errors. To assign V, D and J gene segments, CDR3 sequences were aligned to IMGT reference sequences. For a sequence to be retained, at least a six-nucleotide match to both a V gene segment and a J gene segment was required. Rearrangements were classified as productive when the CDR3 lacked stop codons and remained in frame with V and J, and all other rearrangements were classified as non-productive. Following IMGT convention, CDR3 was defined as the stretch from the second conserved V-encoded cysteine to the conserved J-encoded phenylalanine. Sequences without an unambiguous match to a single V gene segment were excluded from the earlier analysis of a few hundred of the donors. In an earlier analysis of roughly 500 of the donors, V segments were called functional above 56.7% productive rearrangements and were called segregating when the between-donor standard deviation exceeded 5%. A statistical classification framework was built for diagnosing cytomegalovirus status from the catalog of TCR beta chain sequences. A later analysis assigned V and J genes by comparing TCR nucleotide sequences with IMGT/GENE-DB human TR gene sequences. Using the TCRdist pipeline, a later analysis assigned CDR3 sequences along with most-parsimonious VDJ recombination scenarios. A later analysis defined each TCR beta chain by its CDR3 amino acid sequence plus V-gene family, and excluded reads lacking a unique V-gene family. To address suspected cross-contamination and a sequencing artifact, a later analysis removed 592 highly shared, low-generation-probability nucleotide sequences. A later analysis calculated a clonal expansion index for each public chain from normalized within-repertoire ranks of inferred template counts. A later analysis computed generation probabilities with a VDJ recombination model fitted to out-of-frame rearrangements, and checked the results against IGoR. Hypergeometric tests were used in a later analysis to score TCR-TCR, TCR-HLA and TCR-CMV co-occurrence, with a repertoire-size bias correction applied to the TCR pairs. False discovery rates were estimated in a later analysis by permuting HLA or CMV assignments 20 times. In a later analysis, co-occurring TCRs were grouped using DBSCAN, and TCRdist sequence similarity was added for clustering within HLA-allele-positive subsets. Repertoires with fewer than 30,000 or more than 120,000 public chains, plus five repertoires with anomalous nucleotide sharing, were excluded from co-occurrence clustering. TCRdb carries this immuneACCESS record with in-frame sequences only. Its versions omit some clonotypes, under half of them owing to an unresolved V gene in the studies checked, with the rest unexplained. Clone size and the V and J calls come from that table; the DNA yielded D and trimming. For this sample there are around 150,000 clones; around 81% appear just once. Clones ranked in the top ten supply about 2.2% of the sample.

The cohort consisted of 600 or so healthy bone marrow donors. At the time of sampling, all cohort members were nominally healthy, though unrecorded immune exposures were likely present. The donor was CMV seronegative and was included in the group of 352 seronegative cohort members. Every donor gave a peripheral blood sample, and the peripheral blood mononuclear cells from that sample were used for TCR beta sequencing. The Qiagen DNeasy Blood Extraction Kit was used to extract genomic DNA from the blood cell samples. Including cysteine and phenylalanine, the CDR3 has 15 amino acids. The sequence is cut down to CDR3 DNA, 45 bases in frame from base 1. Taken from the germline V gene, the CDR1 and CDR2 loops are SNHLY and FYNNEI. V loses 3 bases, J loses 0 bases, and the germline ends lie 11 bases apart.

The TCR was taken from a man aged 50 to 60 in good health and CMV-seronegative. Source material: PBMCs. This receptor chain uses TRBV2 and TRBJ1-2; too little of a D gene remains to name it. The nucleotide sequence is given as TGTGCCAGCAGTGAGTACCGTACTTCTAACTATGGCTACACCTTC. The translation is CASSEYRTSNYGYTF.